The clone carrying this TCR beta chain has just one count. Enrollees, about 18 to 95 years old, lived in 25 or so US areas. Which cohort a participant joined came from the clinical history participants gave. Cohort 3 recovered donors had two negative PCRs, clearance, or symptom resolution. Here immunoSEQ multiplex PCR was the method, and the copy in TCRdb shows in-frame clones only, minus some. The sample lists about 330,000 clones, approximately 88% seen once, with about 5% in the top ten. Looked up from germline, CDR1 is MDHEN and CDR2 is SYDVKM. V was trimmed by 6 bases and J by 4 bases, leaving 16 bases between them. The CDR3 contains 15 residues. This sample was included in a study of blood T cell repertoires in COVID-19.

This clonotype was sampled from a man under 40 who had recovered from COVID-19. The rearrangement links TRBV28 to TRBJ2-1; a possible D gene is TRBD1 (5 bases). The material sequenced was PBMCs or T cells enriched from blood (not recorded which). CDR3 coding DNA: TGTGCCAGCAGCCCCCCAGGGCCGCTTTACAATGAGCAGTTCTTC. Translation gives CASSPPGPLYNEQFF.